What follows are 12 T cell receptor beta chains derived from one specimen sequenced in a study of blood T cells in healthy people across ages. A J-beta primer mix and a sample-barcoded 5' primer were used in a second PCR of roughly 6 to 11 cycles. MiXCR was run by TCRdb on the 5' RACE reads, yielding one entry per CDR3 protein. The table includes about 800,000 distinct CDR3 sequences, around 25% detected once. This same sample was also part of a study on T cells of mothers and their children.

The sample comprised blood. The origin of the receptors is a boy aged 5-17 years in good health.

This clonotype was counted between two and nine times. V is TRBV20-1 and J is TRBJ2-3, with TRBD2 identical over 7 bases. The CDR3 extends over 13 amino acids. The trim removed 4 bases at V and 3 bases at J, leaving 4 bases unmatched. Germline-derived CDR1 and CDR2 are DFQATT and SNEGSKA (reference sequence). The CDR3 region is CSAILSGTDTQYF. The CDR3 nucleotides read TGCAGTGCTATTCTTAGCGGGACAGATACGCAGTATTTT.

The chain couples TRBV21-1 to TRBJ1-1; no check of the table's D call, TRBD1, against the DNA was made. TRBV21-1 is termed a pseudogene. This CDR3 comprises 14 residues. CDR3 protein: CASSTVQENTEAFF. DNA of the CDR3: TGTGCCAGCAGCACGGTACAGGAAAACACTGAAGCTTTCTTT.

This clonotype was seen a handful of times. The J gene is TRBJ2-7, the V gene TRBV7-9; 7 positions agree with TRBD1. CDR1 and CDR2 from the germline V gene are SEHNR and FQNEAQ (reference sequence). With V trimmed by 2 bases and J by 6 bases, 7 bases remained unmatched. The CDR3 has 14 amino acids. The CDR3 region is CASSLTRQGPEQYF. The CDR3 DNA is TGTGCCAGCAGCTTAACTAGACAGGGTCCCGAGCAGTACTTC.

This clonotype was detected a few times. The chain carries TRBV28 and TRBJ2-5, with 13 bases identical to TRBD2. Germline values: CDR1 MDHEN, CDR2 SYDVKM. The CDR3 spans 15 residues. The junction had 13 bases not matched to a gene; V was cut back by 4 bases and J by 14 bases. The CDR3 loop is CASSSEPGLAGPYYF. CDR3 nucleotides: TGTGCCAGCAGTTCTGAACCGGGACTAGCGGGGCCCTATTACTTC.

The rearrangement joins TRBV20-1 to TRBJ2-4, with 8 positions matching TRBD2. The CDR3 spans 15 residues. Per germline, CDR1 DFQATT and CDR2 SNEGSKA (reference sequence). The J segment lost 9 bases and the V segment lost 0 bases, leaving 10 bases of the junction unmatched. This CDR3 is CSAREPGGSSGIQYF. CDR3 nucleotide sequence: TGCAGTGCTAGAGAACCGGGGGGGAGCTCGGGCATTCAGTACTTC.

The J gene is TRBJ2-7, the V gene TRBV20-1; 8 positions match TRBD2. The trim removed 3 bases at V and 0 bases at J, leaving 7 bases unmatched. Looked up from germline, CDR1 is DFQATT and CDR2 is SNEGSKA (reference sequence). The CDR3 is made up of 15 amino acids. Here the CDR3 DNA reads TGCAGTGCTAGCTCGAGCGGGGGCCTCTCCTACGAGCAGTACTTC. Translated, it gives CSASSSGGLSYEQYF.

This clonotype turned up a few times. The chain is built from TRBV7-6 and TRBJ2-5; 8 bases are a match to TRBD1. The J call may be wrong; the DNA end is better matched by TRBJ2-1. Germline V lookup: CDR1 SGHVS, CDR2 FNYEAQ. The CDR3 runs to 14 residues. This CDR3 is CASSLGTGINEQFF. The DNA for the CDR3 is TGTGCCAGCAGCTTAGGGACAGGGATCAATGAGCAGTTCTTC.

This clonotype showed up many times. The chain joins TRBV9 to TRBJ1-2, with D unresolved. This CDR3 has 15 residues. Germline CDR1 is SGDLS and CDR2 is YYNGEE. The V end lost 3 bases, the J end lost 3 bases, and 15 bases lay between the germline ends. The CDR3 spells CASSAEKQRDYGYTF. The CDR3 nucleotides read TGTGCCAGCAGCGCCGAAAAACAGAGAGACTATGGCTACACCTTC. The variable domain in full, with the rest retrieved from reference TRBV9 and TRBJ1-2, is DSGVTQTPKHLITATGQRVTLRCSPRSGDLSVYWYQQSLDQGLQFLIQYYNGEERAKGNILERFSAQQFPDLHSELNLSSLELGDSALYFCASSAEKQRDYGYTFGSGTRLTVV.

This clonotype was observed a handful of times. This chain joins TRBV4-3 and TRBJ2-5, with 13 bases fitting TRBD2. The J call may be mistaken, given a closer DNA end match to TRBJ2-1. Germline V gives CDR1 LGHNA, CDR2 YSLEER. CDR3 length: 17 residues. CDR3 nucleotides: TGCGCCAGCAGCCAAGTACTACTAGCGGGAGGGCCAGTTGAGCAGTTCTTC. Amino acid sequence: CASSQVLLAGGPVEQFF.

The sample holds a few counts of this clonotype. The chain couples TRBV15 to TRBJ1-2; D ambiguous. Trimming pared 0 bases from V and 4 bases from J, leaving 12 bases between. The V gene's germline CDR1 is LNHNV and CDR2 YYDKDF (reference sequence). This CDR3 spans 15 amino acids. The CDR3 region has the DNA TGTGCCACCAGCAGAGATCGTGCCGGCTCCTATGGCTACACCTTC. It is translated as CATSRDRAGSYGYTF.

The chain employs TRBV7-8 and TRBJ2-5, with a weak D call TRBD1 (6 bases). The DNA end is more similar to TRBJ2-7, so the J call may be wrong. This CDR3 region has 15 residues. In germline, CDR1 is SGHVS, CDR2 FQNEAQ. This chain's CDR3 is CASSLVLGAGYEQYF. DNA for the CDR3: TGTGCCAGCAGCTTAGTGTTGGGGGCAGGGTACGAGCAGTACTTC.

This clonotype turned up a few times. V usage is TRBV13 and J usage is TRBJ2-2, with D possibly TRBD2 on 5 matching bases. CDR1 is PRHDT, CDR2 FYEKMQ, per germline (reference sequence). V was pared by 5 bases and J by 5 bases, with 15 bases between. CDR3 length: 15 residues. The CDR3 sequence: CASSTRTRRTGELFF. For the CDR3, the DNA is TGTGCCAGCAGCACCCGGACCCGGAGGACCGGGGAGCTGTTTTTT.